Below are 23 T cell receptor beta chains sequenced from a single sample in a study of a mutant IDH1 vaccine in newly diagnosed glioma listed by TCRdb under 2021. The sample's time point, from its label and the paper: baseline, week 1 (first vaccination visit). The treatment or condition tag for this specimen amounts to: pre-vaccination baseline after standard-of-care therapy. Preparation of the library involved the immunoSEQ multiplex PCR assay. The immuneACCESS repertoire file appears here via TCRdb, limited to in-frame rearrangements. These files lack a portion of the clones; in checked studies, under half of the deficit traces to unresolved V genes, and the cause of the others is not known. Counted in this sample were about 32,000 clones; roughly 87% of them appeared once. Roughly a fifth of the sample comes from the top ten. Sample: PBMCs, taken from a glioma patient treated with radiotherapy, temozolomide or both. The receptors were sampled from a man aged 25-45 years with glioma.

J is TRBJ2-3 and V is TRBV5-1; weak D call: TRBD1 (6 bases). This CDR3 has 14 residues. Germline CDR1 reads SGHRS; CDR2 reads YFSETQ. The V end lost 3 bases, the J end lost 6 bases, and 14 bases lay between the germline ends. CDR3 nucleotides: TGCGCCAGCAGCTCAGGCTTCGACAGGGATACGCAGTATTTT. Translating it yields CASSSGFDRDTQYF.

This clone showed up just once. The chain couples TRBV9 to TRBJ1-1; maybe TRBD1 (5 bases). Germline V lookup: CDR1 SGDLS, CDR2 YYNGEE. This CDR3 region has 13 residues. V lost 2 bases to trimming and J lost 6 bases, with 11 bases between them. CDR3 sequence reads: CASSVAGLAEAFF. CDR3 bases: TGTGCCAGCAGCGTGGCAGGGTTGGCTGAAGCTTTCTTT.

This clone was found a few times. This sequence joins TRBV4-1 and TRBJ2-2; D not certain. The length of the CDR3 is 14 residues. V was clipped by 3 bases and J by 0 bases, with 5 bases between them. Germline V gives CDR1 MGHRA, CDR2 YSYEKL. The CDR3 is CASSHGPNTGELFF. For the CDR3, the DNA is TGCGCCAGCAGCCACGGACCGAACACCGGGGAGCTGTTTTTT.

The CDR3 DNA reads TGTGCCAGCAGCTTAGGGACCGGCGGCTACACCTTC. This encodes CASSLGTGGYTF. The chain joins TRBV7-9 to TRBJ1-2, with D uncertain. The V gene lost 1 base and the J gene lost 8 bases, with 8 bases spanning the gap. From germline, CDR1 is SEHNR and CDR2 FQNEAQ (reference sequence). CDR3 length: 12 amino acids.

This clone has a single count. This chain joins TRBV30 and TRBJ1-3; 8 nucleotides agree with TRBD1. Germline lookup yields CDR1 GTSNPN and CDR2 SVGIG (reference sequence). V shed 1 base, J shed 3 bases, and the junction held 2 bases outside the gene matches. The CDR3 extends over 14 amino acids. This CDR3 is CAWSAGGDGNTIYF. The CDR3, as DNA: TGTGCCTGGAGTGCAGGGGGCGATGGAAACACCATATATTTT.

The rearrangement links TRBV4-3 to TRBJ1-2; D is ambiguous. CDR1 is LGHNA, CDR2 YSLEER, per germline. This CDR3 has 14 amino acids. Deletions cut 0 bases from V and 5 bases from J, with 10 bases between. The DNA for the CDR3 is TGCGCCAGCAGCCAAGATTCTGCTTTGTATGGCTACACCTTC. Amino acid sequence: CASSQDSALYGYTF.

The genes are TRBV5-1 and TRBJ2-7; TRBD1 agrees at 7 bases. CDR1 is SGHRS, CDR2 YFSETQ, per germline. V was pared by 4 bases and J by 6 bases, with 13 bases of the junction left unmatched. The CDR3 is 15 residues long. CDR3 bases: TGCGCCAGCAGCCGGCTCACAGGGGTCTCTCTCGAGCAGTACTTC. Protein product: CASSRLTGVSLEQYF.

The rearrangement joins TRBV29-1 to TRBJ2-2; the match to TRBD2 covers 7 bases. The length of the CDR3 is 16 residues. Germline V gene data show CDR1 as SQVTM and CDR2 as ANQGSEA. Trimming at V came to 2 bases and at J to 4 bases, leaving 10 bases not matched to a gene. The CDR3 coding sequence is TGCAGCGTTGAACGTCTTGGCGGGAGTGGCACCGGGGAGCTGTTTTTT. Protein sequence: CSVERLGGSGTGELFF.

This clone came up once. The chain carries TRBV5-1 and TRBJ2-5; the D is unclear. Germline lookup yields CDR1 SGHRS and CDR2 YFSETQ. V was clipped by 4 bases and J by 1 base, with 5 bases between them. The CDR3 runs 12 residues. This CDR3 reads CASSRFQETQYF. The DNA for the CDR3 is TGCGCCAGCAGCAGATTCCAAGAGACCCAGTACTTC.

The CDR3 sequence: CAWSGTGKRAFF. DNA for the CDR3: TGTGCCTGGAGTGGGACAGGGAAACGAGCTTTCTTT. The chain has TRBV30 and TRBJ1-1; the match to TRBD1 covers 8 bases. Germline V CDR1 and CDR2: GTSNPN, SVGIG (reference sequence). The trim removed 1 base at V and 10 bases at J, leaving 5 bases unmatched. The CDR3 extends over 12 amino acids.

This chain uses TRBV6-5 with TRBJ1-1, with 7 bases fitting TRBD1. Trimming at V came to 2 bases and at J to 5 bases, leaving 11 bases not matched to a gene. Germline V gene sequence: CDR1 MNHEY, CDR2 SVGAGI. This CDR3 has 16 amino acids. CDR3 nucleotides: TGTGCCAGCAGTTACAGATTTGTCCAGGGGGGGACTGAAGCTTTCTTT. Translating gives CASSYRFVQGGTEAFF.

The V gene is TRBV5-1, the J gene TRBJ1-1; unclear D gene. This CDR3 is built from 13 residues. Trimming removed 0 bases from V and 4 bases from J, with 7 bases in between. Per the germline V gene, CDR1 is SGHRS and CDR2 is YFSETQ. CDR3 coding DNA: TGCGCCAGCAGCTTGGGGGGTGGCACTGAAGCTTTCTTT. Translated, it gives CASSLGGGTEAFF.

The chain links TRBV4-1 to TRBJ2-2, with 12 bases that match TRBD2. Germline V CDR1 and CDR2: MGHRA, YSYEKL. V trimming: 1 base; J trimming: 3 bases; junction bases outside the gene matches: 0. This CDR3 region has 16 residues. CDR3: CASSQGTSGDTGELFF. The CDR3 nucleotides are TGCGCCAGCAGCCAAGGGACTAGCGGGGACACCGGGGAGCTGTTTTTT.

In this sample, this clone turned up once. V usage is TRBV5-4 and J usage is TRBJ1-4; 7 nucleotides line up with TRBD1. V was pared by 9 bases and J by 2 bases, with 1 base of the junction left unmatched. Germline loops: CDR1 SGHNT, CDR2 YYREEE (reference sequence). The CDR3 has 12 residues. CDR3 sequence reads: CATQGTNEKLFF. The DNA of the CDR3 is TGTGCCACACAGGGGACTAATGAAAAACTGTTTTTT.

The CDR3 region has the DNA TGTGCCAGCAGTGGGCTCCCAAGCTCCTACAATGAGCAGTTCTTC. Its protein is CASSGLPSSYNEQFF. The gene calls are TRBV2 and TRBJ2-1, with no clear D. The CDR3 has 15 amino acids. The V end lost 4 bases, the J end lost 0 bases, and 10 bases lay between the germline ends. Germline-derived CDR1 and CDR2 are SNHLY and FYNNEI.

V is TRBV7-9 and J is TRBJ1-1; D call uncertain. The germline V gene encodes CDR1 SEHNR and CDR2 FQNEAQ (reference sequence). The CDR3 runs 13 residues. The ends were cut back, 2 bases at V and 10 bases at J, with 14 bases in the middle. DNA of the CDR3: TGTGCCAGCAGCTTACGGCACGTCTTAGGAGCTTTCTTT. It specifies CASSLRHVLGAFF.

The genes are TRBV30 and TRBJ1-5; D gene uncertain. CDR3 length: 12 residues. Trimming took off 8 bases at V and 4 bases at J, with 12 bases between the two ends. Germline CDR1 is GTSNPN and CDR2 is SVGIG (reference sequence). CDR3 residues: CALGEKNQPQHF. Here the CDR3 DNA reads TGTGCCCTCGGGGAGAAAAATCAGCCCCAGCATTTT.

The chain is built from TRBV6-5 and TRBJ2-5; D gene unclear. V lost 7 bases and J lost 4, with 7 bases in between. This CDR3 is built from 11 residues. Germline CDR1 and CDR2: MNHEY and SVGAGI. CDR3 sequence reads: CASISGETQYF. The DNA of the CDR3 is TGTGCCAGCATTTCGGGAGAGACCCAGTACTTC.

Only one count was recorded for this clone. The V gene is TRBV6-6, the J gene TRBJ1-4; D is undetermined. The germline V gene has CDR1 MNHNY and CDR2 SVGAGI (reference sequence). Between the trimmed V and J ends, which lost 2 bases and 7 bases, there was a span of 5 bases. This CDR3 is 12 amino acids long. Written as DNA, the CDR3 is TGTGCCAGCAGTTACGTCGGTGAAAAACTGTTTTTT. As protein: CASSYVGEKLFF.

V and J are TRBV9 and TRBJ1-3; D gene ambiguous. Trimming took 0 bases from V and 2 from J, leaving 9 bases between them. Germline V CDR1 and CDR2: SGDLS, YYNGEE. This CDR3 region has 15 residues. The CDR3 DNA is TGTGCCAGCAGCGTAGGGGCAGACCCTGGAAACACCATATATTTT. Translation: CASSVGADPGNTIYF. Full variable domain (rest looked up from reference TRBV9 and TRBJ1-3): DSGVTQTPKHLITATGQRVTLRCSPRSGDLSVYWYQQSLDQGLQFLIQYYNGEERAKGNILERFSAQQFPDLHSELNLSSLELGDSALYFCASSVGADPGNTIYFGEGSWLTVV.

The rearrangement links TRBV5-6 to TRBJ2-7, with 12 bases that match TRBD2. Trimming cost V 0 bases and J 5 bases; bases outside gene matches: 3. The CDR3 is 15 residues long. Germline V gene sequence: CDR1 SGHDT, CDR2 YYEEEE. In DNA form, the CDR3 reads TGTGCCAGCAGCTTGGGACTAGCGGGAGATAACGAGCAGTACTTC. Translation gives CASSLGLAGDNEQYF.

The chain employs TRBV5-6 and TRBJ2-1, with TRBD2 matching 7 bases. V was pared by 3 bases and J by 4 bases, with 16 bases of the junction left unmatched. The CDR3 is 18 amino acids. Germline-derived CDR1 and CDR2 are SGHDT and YYEEEE. This chain's CDR3 is CASSSEASGTLTYNEQFF. The CDR3 nucleotides read TGTGCCAGCAGCTCGGAAGCGAGCGGGACCCTCACATACAATGAGCAGTTCTTC.

J is TRBJ1-2 and V is TRBV5-4, with a possible D match to TRBD1 (6 bases). Per germline, CDR1 SGHNT and CDR2 YYREEE (reference sequence). The V end lost 2 bases, the J end lost 4 bases, and 12 bases lay between the germline ends. This CDR3 contains 14 residues. Here the CDR3 reads CASSLEGGGYGYTF. The CDR3 DNA reads as TGTGCCAGCAGCTTAGAAGGAGGGGGCTATGGCTACACCTTC.